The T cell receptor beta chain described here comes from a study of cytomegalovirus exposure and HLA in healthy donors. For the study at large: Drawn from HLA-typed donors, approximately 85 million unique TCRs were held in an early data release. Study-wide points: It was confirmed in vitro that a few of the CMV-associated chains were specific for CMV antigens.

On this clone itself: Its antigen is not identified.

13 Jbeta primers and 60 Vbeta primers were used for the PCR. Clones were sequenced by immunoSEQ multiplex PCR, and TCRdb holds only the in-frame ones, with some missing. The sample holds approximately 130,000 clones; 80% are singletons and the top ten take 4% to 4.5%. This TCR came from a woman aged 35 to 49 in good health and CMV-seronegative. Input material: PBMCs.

In DNA form, the CDR3 reads TGCAGCGTTGGGGGAGTCCCCAATCAGCCCCAGCATTTT. Its protein is CSVGGVPNQPQHF. The chain joins TRBV29-1 to TRBJ1-5; D unclear. Trimming shortened V by 4 bases and J by 3 bases, and 10 bases separated the two germline ends. The CDR3 is 13 residues long. Germline assignment: CDR1 SQVTM and CDR2 ANQGSEA.